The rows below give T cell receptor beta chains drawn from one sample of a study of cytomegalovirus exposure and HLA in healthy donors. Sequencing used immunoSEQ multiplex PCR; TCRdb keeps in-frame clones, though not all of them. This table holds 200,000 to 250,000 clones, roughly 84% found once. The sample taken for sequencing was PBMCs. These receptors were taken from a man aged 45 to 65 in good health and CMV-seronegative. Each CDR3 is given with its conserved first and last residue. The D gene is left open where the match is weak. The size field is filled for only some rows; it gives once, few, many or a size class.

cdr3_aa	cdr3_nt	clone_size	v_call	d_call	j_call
CASSPGLAGAYEQYF	TGTGCCAGCTCACCGGGCCTAGCGGGGGCCTACGAGCAGTACTTC	.	TRBV18	TRBD2	TRBJ2-7
CASSLALGLGAFF	TGTGCCAGCAGCTTAGCACTGGGGCTGGGGGCTTTCTTT	.	TRBV7-9	.	TRBJ1-1
CSASRTDEAFF	TGCAGTGCTAGCCGGACAGATGAAGCTTTCTTT	.	TRBV20-1	.	TRBJ1-1
CASSLILGGAYEQYF	TGTGCCAGCAGCTTAATCTTAGGCGGTGCCTACGAGCAGTACTTC	.	TRBV7-8	.	TRBJ2-7
CASSQEAWTSGKTQYF	TGTGCCAGCAGCCAAGAGGCTTGGACTAGCGGAAAGACCCAGTACTTC	few	TRBV4-2	TRBD2	TRBJ2-5
CASSFNPVVSGEQYF	TGTGCCAGCAGCTTTAACCCGGTGGTCTCGGGTGAGCAGTACTTC	.	TRBV7-8	.	TRBJ2-7
CAWREKGGNNSPLHF	TGTGCCTGGAGGGAGAAAGGGGGTAATAATTCACCCCTCCACTTT	few	TRBV30	.	TRBJ1-6
CASSLIRLTPGQGPYGYTF	TGTGCCAGCAGCTTGATCCGTCTAACTCCGGGACAGGGTCCCTATGGCTACACCTTC	.	TRBV5-6	TRBD1	TRBJ1-2
CASSQDLPILDRKNTEAFF	TGCGCCAGCAGCCAAGATCTCCCAATATTGGACAGGAAGAACACTGAAGCTTTCTTT	.	TRBV4-1	TRBD1	TRBJ1-1
CASSLRGWVGENTEAFF	TGTGCCAGCAGTTTAAGAGGATGGGTCGGAGAGAACACTGAAGCTTTCTTT	.	TRBV27	.	TRBJ1-1
CASSFRDRPLYEQYF	TGTGCCAGCAGTTTTAGGGACAGGCCTCTCTACGAGCAGTACTTC	.	TRBV28	TRBD1	TRBJ2-7
CASSDSYEQYF	TGTGCCAGCTCGGACAGTTACGAGCAGTACTTC	.	TRBV18	.	TRBJ2-7
CASSVGSGELFF	TGTGCCAGCAGTGTCGGGTCCGGGGAGCTGTTTTTT	.	TRBV25-1	.	TRBJ2-2
CASRLSGTGGREGQPQHF	TGTGCAAGTCGCTTATCCGGGACAGGGGGCCGGGAGGGACAGCCCCAGCATTTT	.	TRBV12-2	.	TRBJ1-5
CATRPNSGANVLTF	TGTGCCACGCGGCCAAACTCTGGGGCCAACGTCCTGACTTTC	.	TRBV6-6	.	TRBJ2-6
CASRTGTTKNTQYF	TGTGCCAGCAGAACCGGGACTACCAAAAATACGCAGTATTTT	.	TRBV27	TRBD2	TRBJ2-3
CASSRDSISYEQYF	TGTGCCAGCAGCCGGGACAGTATAAGCTACGAGCAGTACTTC	.	TRBV11-3	TRBD1	TRBJ2-7
CASSPSGGHTGELFF	TGTGCCAGCAGCCCTTCAGGAGGACACACCGGGGAGCTGTTTTTT	.	TRBV11-2	.	TRBJ2-2
CASTLGGYRQARATDTQYF	TGTGCCAGCACCTTGGGCGGGTATAGACAGGCGAGGGCCACAGATACGCAGTATTTT	few	TRBV28	.	TRBJ2-3
CASSQAGTGISDTQYF	TGTGCCAGCTCGCAAGCCGGGACAGGGATTTCAGATACGCAGTATTTT	.	TRBV18	TRBD1	TRBJ2-3
CASSLSWDRGEENTEAFF	TGTGCCAGCAGTTTATCGTGGGACAGGGGGGAAGAGAACACTGAAGCTTTCTTT	once	TRBV27	TRBD1	TRBJ1-1
CASSEGYEQYF	TGTGCCAGCAGTGAGGGTTACGAGCAGTACTTC	.	TRBV6-5	.	TRBJ2-7
CATSRDPGRGLVDGYTF	TGTGCCACCAGCAGAGATCCCGGACGGGGTTTAGTAGATGGCTACACCTTC	.	TRBV15	.	TRBJ1-2
CASSPRDRALQPQHF	TGTGCCAGCAGCCCTCGGGACAGGGCCCTTCAGCCCCAGCATTTT	few	TRBV27	TRBD1	TRBJ1-5
CASSYSSSGVGGELFF	TGTGCCAGCAGTTACTCGAGTAGCGGGGTGGGCGGGGAGCTGTTTTTT	.	TRBV6-6	TRBD2	TRBJ2-2
CASSSELDRRGGHGYTF	TGTGCCAGCAGCTCCGAATTAGACAGAAGGGGAGGACATGGCTACACCTTC	.	TRBV5-6	.	TRBJ1-2
CASSSLRTSGSGEQFF	TGTGCCAGCAGCTCACTTCGGACTAGCGGGAGTGGTGAGCAGTTCTTC	.	TRBV5-5	TRBD2	TRBJ2-1
CAWSGISGTGRSGANGLTF	TGTGCCTGGAGTGGTATTTCCGGGACAGGGAGGTCTGGGGCCAACGGCCTGACTTTC	.	TRBV30	TRBD1	TRBJ2-6
CASSTRGGGNQPQHF	TGTGCCAGCAGTACGCGGGGCGGAGGCAATCAGCCCCAGCATTTT	.	TRBV28	.	TRBJ1-5
CAISDPGTSGSEQFF	TGTGCCATCAGTGATCCCGGGACTAGCGGGTCTGAGCAGTTCTTC	few	TRBV10-3	TRBD2	TRBJ2-1
CASSLDIGDGNTIYF	TGTGCCAGCAGCTTAGATATCGGGGATGGAAACACCATATATTTT	once	TRBV11-2	.	TRBJ1-3
CASKGGSGANVLTF	TGTGCCAGTAAAGGCGGCTCTGGGGCCAACGTCCTGACTTTC	.	TRBV28	.	TRBJ2-6
CASRGSNQPQHF	TGTGCCAGCAGGGGCAGCAATCAGCCCCAGCATTTT	.	TRBV28	.	TRBJ1-5
CASSIDRGGPQHF	TGTGCCAGCAGCATCGACAGGGGAGGGCCCCAGCATTTT	few	TRBV11-2	TRBD1	TRBJ1-5
CASNPIQREAFF	TGTGCCAGCAATCCCATTCAGAGGGAAGCTTTCTTT	.	TRBV9	.	TRBJ1-1
CASTDLGGGEAFF	TGTGCCAGCACTGACCTTGGGGGGGGTGAAGCTTTCTTT	.	TRBV28	.	TRBJ1-1
CASRTGPENQPQHF	TGTGCCAGTCGGACAGGGCCGGAGAATCAGCCCCAGCATTTT	.	TRBV6-1	TRBD1	TRBJ1-5
CASKGNSNQPQHF	TGTGCCAGCAAGGGGAATAGCAATCAGCCCCAGCATTTT	.	TRBV2	.	TRBJ1-5